The next 5 T cell receptor beta chains were all read from a single sample in a study of cytomegalovirus exposure and HLA in healthy donors. Primers: 60 Vbeta forward and 13 Jbeta reverse. Sequenced by immunoSEQ multiplex PCR; TCRdb stores in-frame clones only, minus some. The sample yields fewer than 250,000 clones, roughly 80% seen once. Sequencing was carried out using PBMCs. Receptors originate from a male donor in good health and CMV-seronegative.

This chain links TRBV9 with TRBJ2-7, with TRBD1 identical over 12 bases. The CDR3 spans 16 residues. The ends lost 4 bases at V and 6 bases at J; junction bases unmatched: 11. CDR1 and CDR2 from the germline V gene are SGDLS and YYNGEE. The CDR3 loop reads CASSPPPGQGAVEQYF. For the CDR3, the DNA is TGTGCCAGCAGCCCCCCGCCGGGACAGGGGGCTGTCGAGCAGTACTTC.

The gene calls are TRBV5-1 and TRBJ2-5, with 7 bases matching TRBD1. The CDR3 sequence is 15 residues long. CDR1 is SGHRS, CDR2 YFSETQ, per germline. Trimming cost V 7 bases and J 4 bases; bases outside gene matches: 13. CDR3: CASAEAHRGRETQYF. CDR3 bases: TGCGCCAGCGCGGAAGCCCACAGGGGACGAGAGACCCAGTACTTC.

As DNA, the CDR3 is TGTGCCAGCAGCTTAGTAGGACAGGGGGTTACTAATGAAAAACTGTTTTTT. Translation gives CASSLVGQGVTNEKLFF. The chain joins TRBV7-8 to TRBJ1-4; 10 nucleotides align to TRBD1. The CDR3 runs 17 residues. J was trimmed by 2 bases and V by 1 base; bases with no gene match: 4. Germline V gives CDR1 SGHVS, CDR2 FQNEAQ.

V and J are TRBV4-2 and TRBJ2-3; 12 bases are a match to TRBD1. The CDR3 extends over 16 amino acids. Germline V gene lookup returns CDR1 LGHNA and CDR2 YNFKEQ. The J segment lost 8 bases and the V segment lost 1 base, leaving 7 bases of the junction unmatched. CDR3 amino acids: CASSQGVGTGGSTQYF. For the CDR3, the DNA is TGTGCCAGCAGCCAAGGGGTTGGGACAGGGGGCAGTACGCAGTATTTT.

The chain links TRBV6-5 to TRBJ2-5; 8 bases match TRBD2. J was trimmed by 5 bases and V by 4 bases; bases with no gene match: 9. Germline V gene lookup returns CDR1 MNHEY and CDR2 SVGAGI. The CDR3 runs to 15 residues. CDR3 coding DNA: TGTGCCAGCAGTTTGACAGCGGGGGCCCGTGAGACCCAGTACTTC. This translates into CASSLTAGARETQYF.